This entry concerns a single T cell receptor (beta chain). The data stem from a study of blood T cell repertoires in COVID-19. On the study more broadly: The analysed material was cDNA or gDNA that came from T cells, B-cell-depleted T cells, or PBMCs.

Original analysis: Estimates of nucleated cell counts were drawn from the amplification of reference gene primers. Measured with immunoSEQ multiplex PCR; TCRdb has only the in-frame clones, and not every one. V and J calls and clone size are as listed in that table; D and trimming were resolved from the DNA. The data contain about 210,000 clones, approximately 83% of them singletons. Specimen: peripheral blood. The receptor was derived from a woman aged 40-49 years with active or convalescent COVID-19.

The CDR3 DNA reads TGCAGCGTTAGTCTGACAGGGGATGGGACCCAGTACTTC. Its translation is CSVSLTGDGTQYF. The chain employs TRBV29-1 and TRBJ2-5, with TRBD1 identical over 8 bases. V trimming: 5 bases; J trimming: 7 bases; junction bases outside the gene matches: 9. This CDR3 spans 13 amino acids. Germline V CDR1 and CDR2: SQVTM, ANQGSEA. Supplemented by reference TRBV29-1 and TRBJ2-5, the full variable domain reads SAVISQKPSRDICQRGTSLTIQCQVDSQVTMMFWYRQQPGQSLTLIATANQGSEATYESGFVIDKFPISRPNLTFSTLTVSNMSPEDSSIYLCSVSLTGDGTQYFGPGTRLLVL.